The entry below describes one T cell receptor (beta chain). Between the trimmed V and J ends, which lost 5 bases and 0 bases, there was a span of 11 bases. This CDR3 contains 15 residues. Germline V gene sequence: CDR1 SEHNR, CDR2 FQNEAQ (reference sequence). The record originates from a study of blood T cell repertoires in COVID-19. The overall study: Samples taken during acute and convalescent COVID-19 were collected in the United States, Italy and Spain. PBMCs, B-cell-depleted T cells, or T cells provided the cDNA or gDNA that made up the material.

Sequencing used immunoSEQ multiplex PCR; TCRdb keeps in-frame clones, though not all of them. The data show about 190,000 clones, with 78% seen just once and roughly 2.8% held by the top ten. The chain recombines TRBV7-9 with TRBJ1-3, with D uncertain. The sequenced material came from peripheral blood. This TCR was sampled from a woman aged 80 or over with active or convalescent COVID-19. CDR3 sequence reads: CASSERGNSGNTIYF. CDR3 DNA: TGTGCCAGCAGCGAAAGAGGGAACTCTGGAAACACCATATATTTT.